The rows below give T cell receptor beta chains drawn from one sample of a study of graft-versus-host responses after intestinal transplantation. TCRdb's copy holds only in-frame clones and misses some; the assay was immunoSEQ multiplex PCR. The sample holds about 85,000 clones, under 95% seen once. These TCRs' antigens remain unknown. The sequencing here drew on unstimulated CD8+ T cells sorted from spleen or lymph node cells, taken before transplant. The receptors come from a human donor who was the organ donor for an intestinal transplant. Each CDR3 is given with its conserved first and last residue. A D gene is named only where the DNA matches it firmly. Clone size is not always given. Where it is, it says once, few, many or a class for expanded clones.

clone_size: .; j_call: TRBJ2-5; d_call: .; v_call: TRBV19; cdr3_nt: TGTGCCAGTAGTATTATGGCAGGAGCAGAGACCCAGTACTTC; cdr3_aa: CASSIMAGAETQYF
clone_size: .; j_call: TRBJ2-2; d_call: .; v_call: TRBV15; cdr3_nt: TGTGCCACCTCGGGAACCGGGGAGCTGTTTTTT; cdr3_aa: CATSGTGELFF
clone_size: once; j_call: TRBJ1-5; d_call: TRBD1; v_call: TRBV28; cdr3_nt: TGTGCCAGCACCCTAGGGGGACAGGGGCAGCCCCAGCATTTT; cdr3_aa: CASTLGGQGQPQHF
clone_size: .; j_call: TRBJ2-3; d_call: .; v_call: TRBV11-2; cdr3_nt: TGTGCCAGCAGCTTAGGCTCCCTCCCCGCCCATACGCAGTATTTT; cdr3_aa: CASSLGSLPAHTQYF
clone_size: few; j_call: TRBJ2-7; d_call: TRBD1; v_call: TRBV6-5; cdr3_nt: TGTGCCAGCAGCAAGGGACAGTCCCCTGGGGACGAGCAGTACTTC; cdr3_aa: CASSKGQSPGDEQYF
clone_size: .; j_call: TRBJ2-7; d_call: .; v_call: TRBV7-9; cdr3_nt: TGTGCCAGCAGCTCGACACCCGAGAACGAGCAGTACTTC; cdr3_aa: CASSSTPENEQYF
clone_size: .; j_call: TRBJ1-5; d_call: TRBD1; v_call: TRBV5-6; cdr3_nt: TGTGCCAGCAGCGTACAGGGGGCTCCTCAGCCCCAGCATTTT; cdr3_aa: CASSVQGAPQPQHF
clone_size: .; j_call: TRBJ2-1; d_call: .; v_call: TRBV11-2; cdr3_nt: TGTGCCAGCAGTTCGCCGTCTTCACCCAATGAGCAGTTCTTC; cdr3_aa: CASSSPSSPNEQFF
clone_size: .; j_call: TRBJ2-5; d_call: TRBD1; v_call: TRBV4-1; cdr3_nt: TGCGCCAGCAGCTGGGGACAGGGGCCATCACAAGGAGAGACCCAGTACTTC; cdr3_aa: CASSWGQGPSQGETQYF
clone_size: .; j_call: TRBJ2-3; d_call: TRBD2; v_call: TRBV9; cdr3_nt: TGTGCCAGCAGCGCTAGCGGGGATACGCAGTATTTT; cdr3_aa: CASSASGDTQYF
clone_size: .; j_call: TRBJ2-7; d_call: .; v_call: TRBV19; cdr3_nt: TGTGCCAGTAGTTGGGGGACGGGTTTCTACGAGCAGTACTTC; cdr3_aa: CASSWGTGFYEQYF
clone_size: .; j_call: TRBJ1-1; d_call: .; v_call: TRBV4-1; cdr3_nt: TGCGCCAGCAGCCAAGAAATGGGGCTTTTTCTCGGCGGACACGGCAGGATAAGTGAAGCTTTCTTT; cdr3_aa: CASSQEMGLFLGGHGRISEAFF
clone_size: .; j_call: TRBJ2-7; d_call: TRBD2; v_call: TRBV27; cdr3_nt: TGTGCCAGCAGTTCCAGTAGCGGGGGCCTCAACGAGCAGTACTTC; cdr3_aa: CASSSSSGGLNEQYF
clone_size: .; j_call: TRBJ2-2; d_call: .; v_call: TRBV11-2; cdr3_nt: TGTGCCAGCAGCCCCCAGGAAACCGGGGAGCTGTTTTTT; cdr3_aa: CASSPQETGELFF
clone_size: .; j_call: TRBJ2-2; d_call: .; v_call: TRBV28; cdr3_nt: TGTGCCAGCAGGGAAGGAACTCCCTCGAACACCGGGGAGCTGTTTTTT; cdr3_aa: CASREGTPSNTGELFF
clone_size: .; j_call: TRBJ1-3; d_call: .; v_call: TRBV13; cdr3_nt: TGTGCCAGCAGCTTCTACGGGGATACCACCATATATTTT; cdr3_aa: CASSFYGDTTIYF
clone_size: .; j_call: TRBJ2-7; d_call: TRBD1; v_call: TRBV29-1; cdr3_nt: TGCAGCGTTGAGGGGGGGGACAGGGGCTACGAGCAGTACTTC; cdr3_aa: CSVEGGDRGYEQYF
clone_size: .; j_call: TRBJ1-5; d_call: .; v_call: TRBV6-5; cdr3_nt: TGTGCCAGCAGTTGGAGTAGGGTGGAATATCAGCCCCAGCATTTT; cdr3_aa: CASSWSRVEYQPQHF
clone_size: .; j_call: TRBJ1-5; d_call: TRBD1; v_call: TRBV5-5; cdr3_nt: TGTGCCAGCAGCCCGGGACAGGGGTGGGCTCAGCCCCAGCATTTT; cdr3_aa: CASSPGQGWAQPQHF
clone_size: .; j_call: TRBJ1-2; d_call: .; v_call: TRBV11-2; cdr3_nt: TGTGCCAGCAGCCCCGAGACGGGGGGCTATGGCTACACCTTC; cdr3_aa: CASSPETGGYGYTF
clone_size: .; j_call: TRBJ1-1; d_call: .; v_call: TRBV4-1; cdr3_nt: TGCGCCAGCAGCCAGAGACATGAAGCCCCTGAAGCTTTCTTT; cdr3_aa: CASSQRHEAPEAFF
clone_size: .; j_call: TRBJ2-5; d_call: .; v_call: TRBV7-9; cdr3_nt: TGTGCCAGCAGCTACACACCGGGGGAGACCCAGTACTTC; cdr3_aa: CASSYTPGETQYF
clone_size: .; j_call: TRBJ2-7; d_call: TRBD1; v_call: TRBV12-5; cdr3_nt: TGTGCTAGCCTGGGACAGGGCGTCTACGAGCAGTACTTC; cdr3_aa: CASLGQGVYEQYF
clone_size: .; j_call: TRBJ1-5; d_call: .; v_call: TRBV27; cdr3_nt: TGTGCCAGCAGTTTATGGGGGGGTCAGCCCCAGCATTTT; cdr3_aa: CASSLWGGQPQHF
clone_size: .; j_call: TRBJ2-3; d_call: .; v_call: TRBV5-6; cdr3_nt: TGTGCCAGCAGTTTTGGAGCCCTAGCGGATACGCAGTATTTT; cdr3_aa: CASSFGALADTQYF
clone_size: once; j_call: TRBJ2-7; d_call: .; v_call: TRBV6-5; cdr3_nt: TGTGCCAGCAGGAGGGCAGGGTGGGACGAGCAGTACTTC; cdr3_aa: CASRRAGWDEQYF
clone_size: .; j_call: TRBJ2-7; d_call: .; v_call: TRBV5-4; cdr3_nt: TGTGCCAGCAGCCACAGCGGGTCCTACTACGAGCAGTACTTC; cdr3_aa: CASSHSGSYYEQYF
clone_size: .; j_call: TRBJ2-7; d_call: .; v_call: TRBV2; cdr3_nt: TGTGCCAGCAGTCCAGGTTCCTACGAGCAGTACTTC; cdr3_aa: CASSPGSYEQYF
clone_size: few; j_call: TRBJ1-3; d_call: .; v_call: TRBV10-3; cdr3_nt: TGTGCCATCCTTAAGCCTAACTCTGGAAACACCATATATTTT; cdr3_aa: CAILKPNSGNTIYF
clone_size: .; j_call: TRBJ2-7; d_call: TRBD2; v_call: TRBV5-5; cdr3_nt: TGTGCCAGCAGCCCGGGACTAGCGGGGAAATACGAGCAGTACTTC; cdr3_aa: CASSPGLAGKYEQYF
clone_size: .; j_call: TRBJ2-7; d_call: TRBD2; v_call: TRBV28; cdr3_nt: TGTGCCAGCAGTTTAGGAAGCGGGATGGCCTACGAGCAGTACTTC; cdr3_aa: CASSLGSGMAYEQYF
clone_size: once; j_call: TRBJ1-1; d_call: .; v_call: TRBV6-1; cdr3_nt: TGTGCCAGCAGTGAATTTGGGGATCACATGAACACTGAAGCTTTCTTT; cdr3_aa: CASSEFGDHMNTEAFF
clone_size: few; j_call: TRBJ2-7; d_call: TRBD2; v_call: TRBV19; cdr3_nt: TGTGCCAGTAGTGGCGCAGCGGGAGGGCTCAACGAGCAGTACTTC; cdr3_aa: CASSGAAGGLNEQYF
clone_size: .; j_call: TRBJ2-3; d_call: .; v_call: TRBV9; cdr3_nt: TGTGCCAGCAGCGTAAACTTCGGAATCGGCACAGATACGCAGTATTTT; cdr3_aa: CASSVNFGIGTDTQYF
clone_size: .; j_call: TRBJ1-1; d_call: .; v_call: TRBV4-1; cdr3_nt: TGCGCCAGCAGCCAAGTGACAGGTGTAACTGAAGCTTTCTTT; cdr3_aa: CASSQVTGVTEAFF
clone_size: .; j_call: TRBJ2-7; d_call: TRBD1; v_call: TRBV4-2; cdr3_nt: TGTGCCAGCAGCCAAGCCGGGACAGGGTCCTACGAGCAGTACTTC; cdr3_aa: CASSQAGTGSYEQYF
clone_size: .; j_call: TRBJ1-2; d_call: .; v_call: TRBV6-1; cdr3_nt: TGTGCCAGCAGTGTCCCCCTCGACAGGCTTACTAACTATGGCTACACCTTC; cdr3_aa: CASSVPLDRLTNYGYTF
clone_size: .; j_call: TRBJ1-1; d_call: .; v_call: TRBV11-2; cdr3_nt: TGTGCCAGCAGCTTAGGGTGGGGTGATACTGAAGCTTTCTTT; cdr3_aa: CASSLGWGDTEAFF
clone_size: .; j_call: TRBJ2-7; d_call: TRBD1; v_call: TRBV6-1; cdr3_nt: TGTGCCAGCAGAGCCGACAGGGGCGCCTCCTACGAGCAGTACTTC; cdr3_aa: CASRADRGASYEQYF
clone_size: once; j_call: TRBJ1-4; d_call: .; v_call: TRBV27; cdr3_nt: TGTGCCAGACCCGCAGACGTCAGGGCACAGGACGACCTGGAGGGTGAAAAACTGTTTTTT; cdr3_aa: CARPADVRAQDDLEGEKLFF
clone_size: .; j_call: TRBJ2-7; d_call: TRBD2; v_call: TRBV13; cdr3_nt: TGTGCCAGCAGCTCCGCCGGGCGGGGACTAGCCTACGAGCAGTACTTC; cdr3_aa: CASSSAGRGLAYEQYF
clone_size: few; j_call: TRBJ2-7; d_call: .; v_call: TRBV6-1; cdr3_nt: TGTGCCAGCAGTGAAGCGCGGTGGCAGGGCTACGAGCAGTACTTC; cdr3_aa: CASSEARWQGYEQYF
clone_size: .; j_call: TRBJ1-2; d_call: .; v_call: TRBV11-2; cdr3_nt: TGTGCCAGCAGCTTAGACGACTATGGCTACACCTTC; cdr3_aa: CASSLDDYGYTF
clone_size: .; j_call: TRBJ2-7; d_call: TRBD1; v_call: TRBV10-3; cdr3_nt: TGTGCCATCCGCCCTTTTAAAATCCGGGACAGGGAGGGCTACGAGCAGTACTTC; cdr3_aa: CAIRPFKIRDREGYEQYF
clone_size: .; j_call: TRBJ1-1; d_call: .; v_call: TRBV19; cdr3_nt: TGTGCCAGTAGTATCCCCCTTCTACAGCGGAACACTGAAGCTTTCTTT; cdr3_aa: CASSIPLLQRNTEAFF
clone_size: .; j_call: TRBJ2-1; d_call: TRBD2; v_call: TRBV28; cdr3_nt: TGTGCCAGCAGTTCCCAGGGACTACACTACAATGAGCAGTTCTTC; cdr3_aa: CASSSQGLHYNEQFF
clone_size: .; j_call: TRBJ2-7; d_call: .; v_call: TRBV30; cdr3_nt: TGTGCCTGGAGTGGCGGAACAGTCACCTACGAGCAGTACTTC; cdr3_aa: CAWSGGTVTYEQYF
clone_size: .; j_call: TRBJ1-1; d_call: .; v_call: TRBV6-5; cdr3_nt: TGTGCCAGCAGTGGACGGGAGAACACTGAAGCTTTCTTT; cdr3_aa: CASSGRENTEAFF
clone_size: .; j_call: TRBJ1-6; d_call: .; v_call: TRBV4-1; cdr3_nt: TGCGCCAGCAGCCAGGAAGGTTGGGGTGGGAATTCACCCCTCCACTTT; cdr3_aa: CASSQEGWGGNSPLHF
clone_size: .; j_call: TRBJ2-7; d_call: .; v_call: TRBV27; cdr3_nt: TGTGCCAGCAGTGCGCTCCGGGGGGCCCACGAGCAGTACTTC; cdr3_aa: CASSALRGAHEQYF
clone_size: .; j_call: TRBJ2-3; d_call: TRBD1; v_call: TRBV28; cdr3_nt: TGTGCCAGCAGCCATCTCGGGACAGGCACAGATACGCAGTATTTT; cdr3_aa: CASSHLGTGTDTQYF
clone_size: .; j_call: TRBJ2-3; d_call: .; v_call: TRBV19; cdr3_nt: TGTGCCAGTAGTATTTGGGGGGGCCAAATGGGAGATACGCAGTATTTT; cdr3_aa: CASSIWGGQMGDTQYF
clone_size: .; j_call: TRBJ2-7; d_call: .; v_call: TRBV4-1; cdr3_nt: TGCGCCAGCAGCCAAGGGTGGGACTCCAACTACGAGCAGTACTTC; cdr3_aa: CASSQGWDSNYEQYF
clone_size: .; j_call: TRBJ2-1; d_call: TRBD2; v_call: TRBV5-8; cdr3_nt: TGTGCCAGCAGCTTGGTTGCGGGAGGCAATGAGCAGTTCTTC; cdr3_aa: CASSLVAGGNEQFF